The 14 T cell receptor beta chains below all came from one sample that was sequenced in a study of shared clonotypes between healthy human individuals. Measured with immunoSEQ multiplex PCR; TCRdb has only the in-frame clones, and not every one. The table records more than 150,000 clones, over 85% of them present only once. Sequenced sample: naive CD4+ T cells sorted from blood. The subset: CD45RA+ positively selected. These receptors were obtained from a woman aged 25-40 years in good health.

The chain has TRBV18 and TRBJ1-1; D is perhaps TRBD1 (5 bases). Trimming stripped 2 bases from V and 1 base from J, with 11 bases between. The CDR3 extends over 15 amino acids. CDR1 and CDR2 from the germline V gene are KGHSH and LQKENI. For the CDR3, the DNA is TGTGCCAGCTCACCATTTGGGGGTTCGAACACTGAAGCTTTCTTT. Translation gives CASSPFGGSNTEAFF.

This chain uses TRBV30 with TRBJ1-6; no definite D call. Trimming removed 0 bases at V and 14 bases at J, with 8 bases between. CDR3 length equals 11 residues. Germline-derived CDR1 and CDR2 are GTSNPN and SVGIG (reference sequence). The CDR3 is CAWSVPPTLHF. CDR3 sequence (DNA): TGTGCCTGGAGTGTACCCCCTACCCTCCACTTT. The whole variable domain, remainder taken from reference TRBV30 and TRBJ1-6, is SQTIHQWPATLVQPVGSPLSLECTVEGTSNPNLYWYRQAAGRGLQLLFYSVGIGQISSEVPQNLSASRPQDRQFILSSKKLLLSDSGFYLCAWSVPPTLHFGNGTRLTVT.

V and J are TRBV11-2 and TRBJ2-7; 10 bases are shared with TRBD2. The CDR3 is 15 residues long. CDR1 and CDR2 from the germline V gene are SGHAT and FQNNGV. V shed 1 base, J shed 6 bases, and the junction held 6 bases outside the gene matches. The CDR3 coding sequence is TGTGCCAGCAGCTTAGGAGCGGGAGGGCAGGGCGAGCAGTACTTC. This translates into CASSLGAGGQGEQYF.

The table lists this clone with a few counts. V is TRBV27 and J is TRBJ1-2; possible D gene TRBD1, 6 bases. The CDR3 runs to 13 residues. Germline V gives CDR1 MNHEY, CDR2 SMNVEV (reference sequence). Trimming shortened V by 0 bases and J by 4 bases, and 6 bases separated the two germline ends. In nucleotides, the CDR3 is TGTGCCAGCAGTTTATCAGGGGGCTATGGCTACACCTTC. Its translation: CASSLSGGYGYTF.

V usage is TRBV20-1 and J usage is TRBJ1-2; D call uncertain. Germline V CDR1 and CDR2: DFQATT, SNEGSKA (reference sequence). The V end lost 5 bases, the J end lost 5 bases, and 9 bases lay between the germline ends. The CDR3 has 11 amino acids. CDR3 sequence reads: CSARPGYGYTF. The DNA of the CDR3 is TGCAGTGCTCGTCCTGGTTATGGCTACACCTTC.

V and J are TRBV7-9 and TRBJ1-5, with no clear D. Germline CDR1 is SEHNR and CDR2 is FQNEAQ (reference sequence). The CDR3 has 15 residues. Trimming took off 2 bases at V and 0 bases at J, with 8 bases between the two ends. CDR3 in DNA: TGTGCCAGCAGCTTAACCGGTCTTAGCAATCAGCCCCAGCATTTT. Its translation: CASSLTGLSNQPQHF.

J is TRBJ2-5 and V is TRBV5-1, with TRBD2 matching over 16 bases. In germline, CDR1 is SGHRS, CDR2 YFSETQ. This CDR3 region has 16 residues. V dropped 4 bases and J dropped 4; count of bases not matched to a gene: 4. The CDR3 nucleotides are TGCGCCAGCAGCAGGGGACTAGCGGGAGGGCGAGAGACCCAGTACTTC. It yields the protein CASSRGLAGGRETQYF.

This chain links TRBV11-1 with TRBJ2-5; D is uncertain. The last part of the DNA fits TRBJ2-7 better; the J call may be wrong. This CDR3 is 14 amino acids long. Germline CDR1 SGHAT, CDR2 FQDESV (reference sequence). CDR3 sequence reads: CASSLAHGTYEQYF. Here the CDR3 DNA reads TGTGCCAGCAGCTTAGCCCACGGTACCTACGAGCAGTACTTC.

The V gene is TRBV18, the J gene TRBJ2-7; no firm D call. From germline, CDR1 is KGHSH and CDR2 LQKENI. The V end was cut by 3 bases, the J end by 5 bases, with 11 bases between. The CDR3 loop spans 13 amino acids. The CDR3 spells CASSPQMADEQYF. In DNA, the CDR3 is TGTGCCAGCTCACCTCAGATGGCAGACGAGCAGTACTTC. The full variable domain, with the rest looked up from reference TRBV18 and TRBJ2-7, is NAGVMQNPRHLVRRRGQEARLRCSPMKGHSHVYWYRQLPEEGLKFMVYLQKENIIDESGMPKERFSAEFPKEGPSILRIQQVVRGDSAAYFCASSPQMADEQYFGPGTRLTVT.

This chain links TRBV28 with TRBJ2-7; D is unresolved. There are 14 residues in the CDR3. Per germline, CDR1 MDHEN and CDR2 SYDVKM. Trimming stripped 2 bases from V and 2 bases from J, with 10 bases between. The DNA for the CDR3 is TGTGCCAGCAGTTTACCCTTAAGACCCTACGAGCAGTACTTC. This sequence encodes CASSLPLRPYEQYF.

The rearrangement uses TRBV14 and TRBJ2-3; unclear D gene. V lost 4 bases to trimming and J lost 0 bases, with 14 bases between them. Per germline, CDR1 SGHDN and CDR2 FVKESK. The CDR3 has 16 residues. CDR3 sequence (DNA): TGTGCCAGCAGCCGGGCCGGAGCTCCTAGCACAGATACGCAGTATTTT. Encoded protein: CASSRAGAPSTDTQYF.

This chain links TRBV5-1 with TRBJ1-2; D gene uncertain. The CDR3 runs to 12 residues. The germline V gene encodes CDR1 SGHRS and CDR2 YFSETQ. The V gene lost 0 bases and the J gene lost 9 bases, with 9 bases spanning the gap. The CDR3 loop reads CASSLGGPRYTF. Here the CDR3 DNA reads TGCGCCAGCAGCTTGGGAGGACCCCGCTACACCTTC. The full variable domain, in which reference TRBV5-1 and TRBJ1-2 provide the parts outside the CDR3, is KAGVTQTPRYLIKTRGQQVTLSCSPISGHRSVSWYQQTPGQGLQFLFEYFSETQRNKGNFPGRFSGRQFSNSRSEMNVSTLELGDSALYLCASSLGGPRYTFGSGTRLTVV.

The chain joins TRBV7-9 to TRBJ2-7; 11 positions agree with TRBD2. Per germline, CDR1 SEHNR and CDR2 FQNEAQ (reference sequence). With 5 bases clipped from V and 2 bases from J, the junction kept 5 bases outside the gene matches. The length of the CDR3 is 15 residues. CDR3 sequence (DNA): TGTGCCAGCAGCCCCGGGACTAGCGGAACCTACGAGCAGTACTTC. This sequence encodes CASSPGTSGTYEQYF.

CDR3 loop: CASSLQGTNEKLFF. The CDR3 region has the DNA TGTGCCAGCAGTTTACAGGGGACTAATGAAAAACTGTTTTTT. This sequence joins TRBV27 and TRBJ1-4; tentative D call: TRBD1 (6 bases). Germline CDR1 is MNHEY and CDR2 is SMNVEV (reference sequence). The CDR3 runs 14 residues. The germline V and J ends were trimmed by 2 bases and 2 bases, with 6 bases remaining between them.